Described below is a single TCR beta chain sequence and its context. The sample is drawn from a study of PD-L1 blockade in urothelial cancer. Study summary: Patients, treated from about 2014 onward, received atezolizumab 1,200 mg intravenously every 3 weeks. Timepoints chosen for blood analysis were 3 weeks (second dose) and 6 weeks after treatment start.

Noted time point: peripheral blood 6 weeks after treatment start. Patients had urothelial carcinoma that was locally advanced or metastatic. The CDR3 has 16 amino acids. The V and J ends lost 3 bases and 6 bases respectively, with 21 bases between them. CDR1 and CDR2 from the germline V gene are MGHDK and SYGVNS. The assay was immunoSEQ multiplex PCR, and TCRdb's table has in-frame clones only and misses some. The sample has 120,000 or so clones; 86% are singletons. This receptor was taken from a man between 45 and 60 years old with urothelial cancer. The chain is built from TRBV25-1 and TRBJ2-7; D may be TRBD2 (7 bases). The sample here was PBMCs, taken around atezolizumab (anti-PD-L1) treatment. The CDR3 protein is CASSDPLGGVSFEQYF. The CDR3 nucleotides read TGTGCCAGCAGTGATCCTCTAGGGGGGGTATCGTTCGAGCAGTACTTC.